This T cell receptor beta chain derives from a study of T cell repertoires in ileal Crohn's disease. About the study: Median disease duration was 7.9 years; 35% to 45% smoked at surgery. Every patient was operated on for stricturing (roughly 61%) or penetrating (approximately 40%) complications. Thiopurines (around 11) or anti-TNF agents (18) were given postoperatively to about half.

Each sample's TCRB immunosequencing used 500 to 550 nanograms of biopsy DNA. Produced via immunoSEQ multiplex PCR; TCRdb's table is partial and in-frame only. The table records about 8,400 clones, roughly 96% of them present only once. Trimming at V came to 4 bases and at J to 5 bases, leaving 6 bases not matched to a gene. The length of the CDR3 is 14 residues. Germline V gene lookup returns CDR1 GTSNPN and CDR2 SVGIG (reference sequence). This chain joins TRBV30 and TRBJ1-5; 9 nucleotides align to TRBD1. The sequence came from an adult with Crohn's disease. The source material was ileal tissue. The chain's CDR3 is CAWTEQGAYQPQHF. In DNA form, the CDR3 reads TGTGCCTGGACCGAACAGGGGGCCTATCAGCCCCAGCATTTT.